Listed below are T cell receptor beta chains from one sample, sequenced in a study of blood T cell repertoires in COVID-19. The data were produced by immunoSEQ multiplex PCR, yet TCRdb's version contains in-frame clones alone and is incomplete. Of about 100,000 clones in the sample, roughly 80% were seen once. Sequencing was done on a sample of peripheral blood. These receptors all come from a man between 45 and 60 years old with active or convalescent COVID-19. Each CDR3 is given with its conserved first and last residue. Clone size, where shown, is once, few, many, or a class for clones that have expanded.

>.|TRBJ1-1|TRBV18|16
CASSPFEGQMNTEAFF
>.|TRBJ2-7|TRBV2|13
CASSENTGNEQYF
>.|TRBJ1-1|TRBV3-1/TRBV3-2|14
CASSQVDRATEAFF
>.|TRBJ2-2|TRBV4-2|16
CASSRRLALNTGELFF
>.|TRBJ1-2|TRBV2|13
CASSARPNYGYTF
>.|TRBJ2-7|TRBV3-1/TRBV3-2|15
CASIPPPDKTYEQYF
>once|TRBJ1-1|TRBV6-1|16
CASSEYPGGGNTEAFF
>.|TRBJ2-7|TRBV6-5|15
CASRGTGTSGYEQYF
>.|TRBJ2-1|TRBV29-1|17
CSAQGALPFSSYNEQFF
>.|TRBJ1-4|TRBV5-1|15
CASSPETANNEKLFF
>once|TRBJ1-2|TRBV6-5|16
CASSYSRTGGNYGYTF
>few|TRBJ2-7|TRBV5-6|15
CASSLRTRNPYEQYF
>.|TRBJ1-5|TRBV12-3/TRBV12-4|13
CASSPTGFQPQHF
>.|TRBJ2-7|TRBV13|16
CASSLGRAGGNYEQYF
>.|TRBJ2-1|TRBV10-2|14
CASISSGRDDEQFF
>.|TRBJ1-2|TRBV18|15
CASSSLGQGNYGYTF
>.|TRBJ1-2|TRBV19|13
CASSRQADYGYTF
>.|TRBJ1-5|TRBV7-2|15
CASSPIGQGNQPQHF
>.|TRBJ2-5|TRBV2|15
CASSYRPGQGQTQYF
>.|TRBJ2-6|TRBV7-9|15
CASSSQGNGANVLTF
>.|TRBJ2-5|TRBV24-1|17
CATSDSSGTGYQETQYF
>.|TRBJ2-2|TRBV5-4|16
CASSFERGYNTGELFF
>.|TRBJ2-7|TRBV11-2|14
CASSFRQGLNEQYF
>many|TRBJ2-7|TRBV27|14
CASSITLRPGEQYF
>.|TRBJ1-4|TRBV27|14
CASTRTGFNEKLFF
>.|TRBJ1-6|TRBV7-9|15
CASSTTGTGFSPLHF
>.|TRBJ1-1|TRBV28|11
CASRPGLGAFF
>.|TRBJ1-6|TRBV7-8|17
CASSSYTSGQRHSPLHF
>.|TRBJ1-2|TRBV30|13
CAWSVQLDRAYTF
>.|TRBJ1-1|TRBV28|17
CASSPSSGGSMNTEAFF
>.|TRBJ2-7|TRBV28|16
CASLGLGGQSTYEQYF
>.|TRBJ2-5|TRBV7-8|16
CASSRLAGGPGETQYF
>.|TRBJ2-1|TRBV7-6|15
CASRRTSGSHNEQFF
>.|TRBJ1-3|TRBV2|15
CASGPRQISGNTIYF
>.|TRBJ1-3|TRBV18|15
CASSPGRSGGNTIYF
>.|TRBJ2-3|TRBV3-1/TRBV3-2|16
CASSQDPAASTDTQYF
>.|TRBJ2-6|TRBV5-1|17
CASSFGQGMTGANVLTF
>.|TRBJ2-7|TRBV3-1/TRBV3-2|14
CASSNDRFSYEQYF
>.|TRBJ2-7|TRBV6-1|13
CASSEVFEGEQYF
>.|TRBJ2-1|TRBV18|12
CASSTMRNEQFF
>.|TRBJ2-2|TRBV5-1|15
CASSLAVINTGELFF
>.|TRBJ1-5|TRBV19|15
CASRGGTGHNQPQHF
>.|TRBJ1-5|TRBV12-3/TRBV12-4|13
CASSLDRVGIPHF
>.|TRBJ2-7|TRBV5-4|14
CASRTSGSLYEQYF
>.|TRBJ2-3|TRBV5-6|15
CASSLGGHLTDTQYF
>.|TRBJ1-1|TRBV5-8|11
CASSLSFEAFF
>.|TRBJ1-5|TRBV7-9|14
CASSLTGGNQPQHF
>.|TRBJ1-2|TRBV19|13
CASTLGQAYGYTF
>.|TRBJ2-3|TRBV27|15
CASSQAGDTWDTQYF
>.|TRBJ1-2|TRBV20-1|11
CSARSEFGYTF